This T cell receptor beta chain was profiled in a study of blood T cell repertoires in COVID-19. Study-level information: COVID-19 samples, acute and convalescent, were from the United States, Italy and Spain. Sources were T cells, B-cell-depleted T cells, or PBMCs; the material itself was cDNA or gDNA.

Sequenced by immunoSEQ multiplex PCR; TCRdb stores in-frame clones only, minus some. The sample shows 110,000 to 150,000 clones, approximately 86% of them seen only once. J was trimmed by 8 bases and V by 1 base; bases with no gene match: 6. The germline V gene encodes CDR1 MNHEY and CDR2 SVGEGT. The CDR3 extends over 15 amino acids. Sequencing used peripheral blood. The clonotype comes from a human donor in a cohort sampled during active COVID-19. This rearrangement joins TRBV6-2 or TRBV6-3 to TRBJ2-1; 9 positions agree with TRBD2. This chain's CDR3 is CASSYWLAGEDEQFF. The CDR3 coding sequence is TGTGCCAGCAGTTACTGGTTAGCGGGAGAGGATGAGCAGTTCTTC.